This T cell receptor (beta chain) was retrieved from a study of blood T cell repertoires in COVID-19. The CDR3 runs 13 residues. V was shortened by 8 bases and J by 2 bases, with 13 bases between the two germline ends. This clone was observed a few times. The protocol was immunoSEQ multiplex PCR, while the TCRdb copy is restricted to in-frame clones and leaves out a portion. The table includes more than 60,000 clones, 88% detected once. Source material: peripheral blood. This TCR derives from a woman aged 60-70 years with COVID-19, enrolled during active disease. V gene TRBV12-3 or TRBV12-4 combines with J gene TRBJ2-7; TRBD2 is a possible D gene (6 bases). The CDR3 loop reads CASRSGGPYEQYF. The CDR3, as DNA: TGTGCCAGCCGCTCCGGGGGTCCCTACGAGCAGTACTTC.